A selection of T cell receptor beta chains follows, all from one sample in a study of technical replicates of blood from several donors. Sequencing used immunoSEQ multiplex PCR; TCRdb keeps in-frame clones, though not all of them. Of 75,000 to 90,000 clones detected, more than 80% appear once; the ten largest clones hold about 0.27%. The source material was T cells isolated from PBMCs. The receptors derive from a human donor in good health. The CDR3 runs from the conserved cysteine through the conserved F or W. The order of the fields is J gene, clone size, V gene, D gene, CDR3 DNA, CDR3 protein. A D gene is named only where the DNA matches it firmly. Some rows have no size entry. The others give once, few or many, or a class for an expanded clone.

J: TRBJ1-3
size: .
V: TRBV30
D: TRBD1
DNA: TGTGCCTGGAGTGTACCCCCCGGGACAGCCCAAAACACCATATATTTT
CDR3: CAWSVPPGTAQNTIYF

J: TRBJ1-6
size: once
V: TRBV6-5
D: .
DNA: TGTGCCAGCAGTTACTCGGGGGGGGAGTCACCCCTCCACTTT
CDR3: CASSYSGGESPLHF

J: TRBJ2-1
size: .
V: TRBV19
D: .
DNA: TGTGCCAGTAGTATGTCACTAGCCTCTTACAATGAGCAGTTCTTC
CDR3: CASSMSLASYNEQFF

J: TRBJ2-7
size: .
V: TRBV28
D: TRBD1
DNA: TGTGCCAGCAGAATTCCGGGACAGGGCTCCTACGAGCAGTACTTC
CDR3: CASRIPGQGSYEQYF

J: TRBJ2-7
size: .
V: TRBV5-1
D: TRBD2
DNA: TGCGCCAGCAGCGTCAGCGGGAACCCCTACGAGCAGTACTTC
CDR3: CASSVSGNPYEQYF

J: TRBJ2-7
size: once
V: TRBV9
D: .
DNA: TGTGCCAGCAGCGTGTCCTCTACAGATCACCTCTACGAGCAGTACTTC
CDR3: CASSVSSTDHLYEQYF

J: TRBJ2-1
size: .
V: TRBV7-8
D: .
DNA: TGTGCCAGCAGCAAGGACAGATACAATGAGCAGTTCTTC
CDR3: CASSKDRYNEQFF

J: TRBJ1-4
size: once
V: TRBV10-3
D: TRBD1
DNA: TGTGCCATCAGCGGGACAGGGGAAAAACTGTTTTTT
CDR3: CAISGTGEKLFF

J: TRBJ2-3
size: .
V: TRBV19
D: TRBD2
DNA: TGTGCCAGTAGTGGAGGACTAGCGGGGCCCGCCCGCTATACGCAGTATTTT
CDR3: CASSGGLAGPARYTQYF

J: TRBJ1-2
size: .
V: TRBV5-1
D: TRBD1
DNA: TGCGCCAGCAGTGGGGACAGGGTGTTTGGCTACACCTTC
CDR3: CASSGDRVFGYTF

J: TRBJ2-4
size: .
V: TRBV4-1
D: TRBD1
DNA: TGCGCCAGCAGCCAAGGACAGGGGATGGACATTCAGTACTTC
CDR3: CASSQGQGMDIQYF

J: TRBJ2-5
size: .
V: TRBV5-1
D: TRBD1
DNA: TGCGCCAGCAGCCTAGGCAGGGGGCGATCTTCTGCGTACCAAGAGACCCAGTACTTC
CDR3: CASSLGRGRSSAYQETQYF

J: TRBJ2-4
size: .
V: TRBV28
D: TRBD2
DNA: TGTGCCAGCAGTTTATCCGGAGCTAGCGGGAGGCTTAACATTCAGTACTTC
CDR3: CASSLSGASGRLNIQYF

J: TRBJ2-5
size: once
V: TRBV5-1
D: .
DNA: TGCGCCAGCAGCCCGAGGAGGGGGCGTGAGACCCAGTACTTC
CDR3: CASSPRRGRETQYF

J: TRBJ2-7
size: once
V: TRBV28
D: TRBD1
DNA: TGTGCCAGCAGGGGGACAGGGGGCGTCAGCGGCGGGAACACCTACGAGCAGTACTTC
CDR3: CASRGTGGVSGGNTYEQYF

J: TRBJ1-1
size: .
V: TRBV7-9
D: .
DNA: TGTGCCAGCAGCCACGACAGTCCCCGATCAGCTTTCTTT
CDR3: CASSHDSPRSAFF

J: TRBJ2-7
size: .
V: TRBV27
D: .
DNA: TGTGCCAGCAGTTTAACCGGGAAGTCCGAGCAGTACTTC
CDR3: CASSLTGKSEQYF

J: TRBJ2-1
size: .
V: TRBV5-1
D: .
DNA: TGCGCCAGCAGCAGGGGGGGGTCCTACAATGAGCAGTTCTTC
CDR3: CASSRGGSYNEQFF

J: TRBJ2-2
size: .
V: TRBV5-1
D: .
DNA: TGCGCCAGCAGCTTCGGGTCGGCCGGGACCGGGGAGCTGTTTTTT
CDR3: CASSFGSAGTGELFF

J: TRBJ2-5
size: .
V: TRBV5-1
D: .
DNA: TGCGCCAGCAGCGGCACGGAGACCCAGTACTTC
CDR3: CASSGTETQYF

J: TRBJ1-2
size: .
V: TRBV7-9
D: TRBD1
DNA: TGTGCCAGCAGCCAAGACAGGGGGTGGAGTGGCTACACCTTC
CDR3: CASSQDRGWSGYTF

J: TRBJ2-2
size: .
V: TRBV11-3
D: .
DNA: TGTGCCAGCAGCTTACTAGCGACCGGGGAGCTGTTTTTT
CDR3: CASSLLATGELFF

J: TRBJ2-7
size: .
V: TRBV7-9
D: .
DNA: TGTGCCAGCAGCTCCTGGACAGGGAGGGGGGAGCAGTACTTC
CDR3: CASSSWTGRGEQYF

J: TRBJ2-7
size: .
V: TRBV2
D: .
DNA: TGTGCCAGCAGTGAAAGCTCTTACGAGCAGTACTTC
CDR3: CASSESSYEQYF

J: TRBJ2-6
size: .
V: TRBV28
D: .
DNA: TGTGCCAGCAGTTTGAGGTGGCAGCTCCCCTCTGGGGCCAACGTCCTGACTTTC
CDR3: CASSLRWQLPSGANVLTF

J: TRBJ2-3
size: .
V: TRBV13
D: .
DNA: TGTGCCAGCCAGTGGAGAGACGATACGCAGTATTTT
CDR3: CASQWRDDTQYF

J: TRBJ2-2
size: .
V: TRBV2
D: TRBD2
DNA: TGTGCCAGCAGTCACCGACTAGCAGAGCTGTTTTTT
CDR3: CASSHRLAELFF

J: TRBJ1-2
size: .
V: TRBV6-5
D: .
DNA: TGTGCCAGCAGTTACCGGGGGAGGGGATATGGCTACACCTTC
CDR3: CASSYRGRGYGYTF

J: TRBJ2-7
size: .
V: TRBV28
D: TRBD1
DNA: TGTGCCAGCAGTTTTACCGGGACAGGGGGCGACGAGCAGTACTTC
CDR3: CASSFTGTGGDEQYF

J: TRBJ2-1
size: .
V: TRBV25-1
D: TRBD2
DNA: TGTGCCAGCAGTGAAGTTGGGGGAGGGGAATACAATGAGCAGTTCTTC
CDR3: CASSEVGGGEYNEQFF

J: TRBJ1-5
size: .
V: TRBV19
D: .
DNA: TGTGCCAGTAGTATGGGGGGGCGCAGGGCCCAGCATTTT
CDR3: CASSMGGRRAQHF

J: TRBJ2-7
size: .
V: TRBV29-1
D: .
DNA: TGCAGCGCGGAAAAGACCCCGCGGCACGAGCAGTACTTC
CDR3: CSAEKTPRHEQYF

J: TRBJ2-1
size: .
V: TRBV5-4
D: TRBD1
DNA: TGTGCCAGCAGCGTGGACAGGCCCCACAATGAGCAGTTCTTC
CDR3: CASSVDRPHNEQFF

J: TRBJ1-1
size: once
V: TRBV29-1
D: .
DNA: TGCAGCGTTGGGCAGCGCATGAACACTGAAGCTTTCTTT
CDR3: CSVGQRMNTEAFF

J: TRBJ1-6
size: .
V: TRBV6-5
D: TRBD1
DNA: TGTGCCAGCAGTTACCGACAGGGGGGCTCACCCCTCCACTTT
CDR3: CASSYRQGGSPLHF

J: TRBJ1-5
size: .
V: TRBV6-5
D: .
DNA: TGTGCCAGCAGTTATAGTTCAGGTCCCAATCAGCCCCAGCATTTT
CDR3: CASSYSSGPNQPQHF

J: TRBJ2-1
size: .
V: TRBV2
D: TRBD2
DNA: TGTGCCAGCAAAGGGACTAGTCTCAATGAGCAGTTCTTC
CDR3: CASKGTSLNEQFF

J: TRBJ2-7
size: .
V: TRBV10-2
D: .
DNA: TGCGCCAGCAGGGACAGGGGAAGTCGGGAGGGCCGTTACGAGCAGTACTTC
CDR3: CASRDRGSREGRYEQYF

J: TRBJ2-1
size: .
V: TRBV9
D: TRBD1
DNA: TGTGCCAGCAGCGTGGACGCTGCCCCGACAGGGAGATTCGATGAGCAGTTCTTC
CDR3: CASSVDAAPTGRFDEQFF

J: TRBJ1-1
size: .
V: TRBV4-2
D: .
DNA: TGTGCCAGCAGCCAAACCCCAGAACATTCGAACACTGAAGCTTTCTTT
CDR3: CASSQTPEHSNTEAFF

J: TRBJ1-5
size: .
V: TRBV28
D: TRBD1
DNA: TGTGCCAGCCGACAGGGGGCGAGCAATCAGCCCCAGCATTTT
CDR3: CASRQGASNQPQHF

J: TRBJ2-3
size: .
V: TRBV9
D: TRBD2
DNA: TGTGCCAGCAGCGTAGAGGGGACTAGCGGGGGGACAGATACGCAGTATTTT
CDR3: CASSVEGTSGGTDTQYF

J: TRBJ1-2
size: .
V: TRBV18
D: .
DNA: TGTGCCAGCTCACCTCCGGTCCCCGAGGGCTATGGCTACACCTTC
CDR3: CASSPPVPEGYGYTF

J: TRBJ2-1
size: .
V: TRBV11-2
D: .
DNA: TGTGCCAGCAGCTTGGGCCACAATGAGCAGTTCTTC
CDR3: CASSLGHNEQFF

J: TRBJ2-1
size: once
V: TRBV2
D: .
DNA: TGTGCCAGCCTTACTAGCTACAATGAGCAGTTCTTC
CDR3: CASLTSYNEQFF

J: TRBJ1-4
size: .
V: TRBV10-3
D: TRBD1
DNA: TGTGCCATCAGCCCTAGTTCTGGACAGGGGGCTCACGAAAAACTGTTTTTT
CDR3: CAISPSSGQGAHEKLFF

J: TRBJ2-7
size: .
V: TRBV28
D: TRBD1
DNA: TGTGCCAGCAGTTCGTTAGGGACAGGCTCCTACGAGCAGTACTTC
CDR3: CASSSLGTGSYEQYF

J: TRBJ2-1
size: .
V: TRBV28
D: .
DNA: TGTGCCAGCAGTCGAACACTAAGGACAGTATCCTACAATGAGCAGTTCTTC
CDR3: CASSRTLRTVSYNEQFF

J: TRBJ2-5
size: .
V: TRBV5-4
D: TRBD1
DNA: TGTGCCAGCAGCTCCACAGGGGCCCAAGAGACCCAGTACTTC
CDR3: CASSSTGAQETQYF

J: TRBJ2-7
size: .
V: TRBV7-9
D: .
DNA: TGTGCCAGCAGCTCCGACTACTTAAGGTACGAGCAGTACTTC
CDR3: CASSSDYLRYEQYF

J: TRBJ1-2
size: .
V: TRBV27
D: TRBD1
DNA: TGTGCCAGCAGTGCGGACAGGGTACATGGCTACACCTTC
CDR3: CASSADRVHGYTF

J: TRBJ1-5
size: .
V: TRBV7-8
D: TRBD1
DNA: TGTGCCAGCAGCTTATTTCTAGGGACAGACCCTTTTCAGCCCCAGCATTTT
CDR3: CASSLFLGTDPFQPQHF

J: TRBJ2-7
size: .
V: TRBV5-1
D: TRBD2
DNA: TGCGCCAGCAGCCCGGGACTAGCGGGAGGGCCTTCATACGAGCAGTACTTC
CDR3: CASSPGLAGGPSYEQYF

J: TRBJ2-7
size: .
V: TRBV18
D: .
DNA: TGTGCCAGCTCACCGAGACTCCTTGACGAGCAGTACTTC
CDR3: CASSPRLLDEQYF

J: TRBJ2-3
size: .
V: TRBV13
D: TRBD1
DNA: TGTGCCAGCAGCCCCCGTCCAGGGGGCACCCCGGGGTCGGGAGATACGCAGTATTTT
CDR3: CASSPRPGGTPGSGDTQYF